Detailed here is one TCR beta chain. The sample belongs to a study of patients and donors after allogeneic stem cell transplantation. The ends were cut back, 5 bases at V and 0 bases at J, with 12 bases in the middle. The CDR3 extends over 15 amino acids. TCRdb re-derived calls from the RT-PCR reads in MiXCR, one entry per CDR3 protein. The data hold approximately 170,000 distinct CDR3 sequences, with about a quarter observed a single time. The sequencing sample was made of blood, either unsorted or a sorted T cell fraction (not recorded which). This sequence originates from a human donor who was either an allogeneic HSCT recipient or a stem cell or donor lymphocyte infusion donor (not recorded which). It is not recorded whose cells these are; they may come from a transplant donor. This chain links TRBV12-3 or TRBV12-4 with TRBJ2-3; D unresolved. The CDR3 DNA is TGTGCCAGCAGTCTAACACTGGCAAGCACAGATACGCAGTATTTT. It translates to CASSLTLASTDTQYF.